These 24 T cell receptor beta chains originate from one sample sequenced in a study of shared clonotypes between healthy human individuals. CD45RO-negative, CCR7-positively selected cells formed the naive CD8 fraction, excluding terminally differentiated effector memory CD45RA+ cells. The repertoire was sequenced with immunoSEQ multiplex PCR; TCRdb's copy has only in-frame clones and lacks some. The repertoire consists of about 1,900,000 clones, with just under 95% occurring once and the leading ten covering 1% to 1.5%. Material: naive CD8+ T cells sorted from blood. Receptors were obtained from a man aged 18 to 29 in good health.

CDR3 residues: CASSLVEGTTDTQYF. The CDR3 DNA follows: TGTGCCAGCAGCTTGGTTGAGGGGACCACAGATACGCAGTATTTT. This chain uses TRBV5-4 with TRBJ2-3; D might be TRBD1 or TRBD2, each matching 5 bases. The CDR3 spans 15 residues. In germline, CDR1 is SGHNT, CDR2 YYREEE (reference sequence). V was clipped by 0 bases and J by 2 bases, with 10 bases between them.

This clone has only a few counts. This rearrangement joins TRBV18 to TRBJ1-2; 7 nucleotides line up with TRBD1. V lost 3 bases to trimming and J lost 6 bases; unmatched junction nucleotides: 7. Germline CDR1 KGHSH, CDR2 LQKENI. CDR3 length equals 14 residues. This chain's CDR3 is CASSPETGSDGYTF. The CDR3 DNA sequence: TGTGCCAGCTCACCGGAGACAGGGTCGGATGGCTACACCTTC.

CDR3 DNA sequence: TGTGCCTGGAGCCTCGATAACAGGGTAGGGGGCCAAGAGACCCAGTACTTC. This sequence encodes CAWSLDNRVGGQETQYF. The rearrangement joins TRBV30 to TRBJ2-5, with D maybe TRBD1 (6 bases). In germline, CDR1 is GTSNPN, CDR2 SVGIG (reference sequence). The germline V and J ends were trimmed by 3 bases and 1 base, with 21 bases remaining between them. This CDR3 spans 17 amino acids.

The chain joins TRBV11-2 to TRBJ1-1; D might be TRBD1 (6 bases). The germline CDR1 and CDR2 sequences are SGHAT and FQNNGV. Deletions cut 8 bases from V and 4 bases from J, with 17 bases between. This CDR3 spans 14 amino acids. The CDR3 loop reads CASVDGGGGTEAFF. The CDR3 region has the DNA TGTGCCAGCGTGGACGGGGGAGGGGGCACTGAAGCTTTCTTT.

The chain has TRBV7-9 and TRBJ1-1; D remains unclear. The V gene lost 8 bases and the J gene lost 6 bases, with 19 bases spanning the gap. The germline V gene has CDR1 SEHNR and CDR2 FQNEAQ (reference sequence). This CDR3 is built from 14 residues. In DNA, the CDR3 is TGTGCCAGCGTCAGCTTGTCGGGTCATGCTGAAGCTTTCTTT. This gives the protein CASVSLSGHAEAFF.

The V and J genes are TRBV30 and TRBJ1-4, with a tentative D call TRBD1 (5 bases). CDR1 and CDR2 (germline): GTSNPN, SVGIG (reference sequence). V was clipped by 0 bases and J by 7 bases, with 12 bases between them. This CDR3 is built from 14 residues. The CDR3 sequence is CAWSVGGAGEKLFF. In DNA form, the CDR3 reads TGTGCCTGGAGTGTCGGGGGAGCGGGTGAAAAACTGTTTTTT.

The chain employs TRBV29-1 and TRBJ2-5; 7 bases match TRBD1. Germline V lookup: CDR1 SQVTM, CDR2 ANQGSEA. This CDR3 is built from 14 residues. The junction had 8 bases not matched to a gene; V was cut back by 7 bases and J by 0 bases. The CDR3 here is CSADLGQHQETQYF. For the CDR3, the DNA is TGCAGCGCGGACCTGGGACAGCACCAAGAGACCCAGTACTTC.

With respect to this clone: The sample holds other DNA sequences that translate to the same CDR3. This chain connects TRBV5-6 to TRBJ2-7, with D uncertain. Trimming pared 2 bases from V and 0 bases from J, leaving 6 bases between. CDR1 and CDR2 (germline): SGHDT, YYEEEE. This CDR3 has 13 amino acids. The CDR3 nucleotides are TGTGCCAGCAGCTTTGGTACCTCCTACGAGCAGTACTTC. This encodes CASSFGTSYEQYF.

The chain combines TRBV30 with TRBJ2-5; D ambiguous. CDR1 and CDR2 (germline): GTSNPN, SVGIG (reference sequence). The CDR3 is made up of 12 amino acids. Trimming shortened V by 2 bases and J by 3 bases, and 7 bases separated the two germline ends. The DNA for the CDR3 is TGTGCCTGGAGTAGGGTGGAAGAGACCCAGTACTTC. Encoded protein: CAWSRVEETQYF. Full variable domain (missing parts from reference TRBV30 and TRBJ2-5): SQTIHQWPATLVQPVGSPLSLECTVEGTSNPNLYWYRQAAGRGLQLLFYSVGIGQISSEVPQNLSASRPQDRQFILSSKKLLLSDSGFYLCAWSRVEETQYFGPGTRLLVL.

This clone has only one observation. The CDR3 region has the DNA TGTGCCACCAGCAGAGATAACGGGAACACTGAAGCTTTCTTT. Translating gives CATSRDNGNTEAFF. The chain recombines TRBV15 with TRBJ1-1, with no clear D. Germline V gene lookup returns CDR1 LNHNV and CDR2 YYDKDF (reference sequence). The CDR3 length is 14 residues. V was cut by 0 bases and J by 1 base, with 6 bases left in between.

The chain carries TRBV4-1 and TRBJ2-1; D is undetermined. Germline V CDR1 and CDR2: MGHRA, YSYEKL. The CDR3 runs to 12 residues. Trimming pared 3 bases from V and 10 bases from J, leaving 10 bases between. The DNA for the CDR3 is TGCGCCAGCAGCCAGGTCATAGGGGAGCAGTTCTTC. Protein product: CASSQVIGEQFF.

The chain employs TRBV4-1 and TRBJ2-3; 9 bases fit TRBD2. Germline CDR1 is MGHRA and CDR2 is YSYEKL. Trimming took 3 bases from V and 5 from J; bases not matched to a gene: 6. This CDR3 comprises 15 residues. CDR3 sequence: CASSHPSGIGDTQYF. The CDR3, as DNA: TGCGCCAGCAGCCACCCTAGCGGGATTGGAGATACGCAGTATTTT.

Points on this clone: The sample has other DNA sequences that encode this CDR3 too. The chain recombines TRBV9 with TRBJ2-5, with D uncertain. V gave up 0 bases and J gave up 1 base, with 7 bases separating them. Germline-derived CDR1 and CDR2 are SGDLS and YYNGEE. CDR3 size: 14 residues. Here the CDR3 DNA reads TGTGCCAGCAGCGTAGCAGGCCTCCAAGAGACCCAGTACTTC. This codes for CASSVAGLQETQYF.

The genes are TRBV6-5 and TRBJ2-3; D gene uncertain. Trimming took off 8 bases at V and 2 bases at J, with 11 bases between the two ends. Germline-derived CDR1 and CDR2 are MNHEY and SVGAGI. The CDR3 consists of 13 residues. CDR3 region: CASASVPTDTQYF. The CDR3 DNA sequence: TGTGCCAGCGCTTCGGTCCCCACAGATACGCAGTATTTT.

The rearrangement uses TRBV6-5 and TRBJ1-5; D possibly corresponds to TRBD1 (6 bases). V was cut by 6 bases and J by 6 bases, with 15 bases left in between. The CDR3 extends over 14 amino acids. Per germline, CDR1 MNHEY and CDR2 SVGAGI. The CDR3 loop is CASSPGAPGQPQHF. The CDR3 nucleotides are TGTGCCAGCAGCCCAGGGGCCCCAGGTCAGCCCCAGCATTTT.

The chain employs TRBV7-9 and TRBJ1-1; no clear D gene. Trimming removed 2 bases from V and 6 bases from J, with 10 bases in between. The CDR3 is 13 residues long. Germline CDR1 reads SEHNR; CDR2 reads FQNEAQ (reference sequence). CDR3 DNA: TGTGCCAGCAGCTTAAGTGAATCCGCTGAAGCTTTCTTT. Residues: CASSLSESAEAFF. Full variable domain (outside the CDR3, taken from reference TRBV7-9 and TRBJ1-1): DTGVSQNPRHKITKRGQNVTFRCDPISEHNRLYWYRQTLGQGPEFLTYFQNEAQLEKSRLLSDRFSAERPKGSFSTLEIQRTEQGDSAMYLCASSLSESAEAFFGQGTRLTVV.

The gene calls are TRBV27 and TRBJ2-7; D might be TRBD1 (6 bases). In germline, CDR1 is MNHEY, CDR2 SMNVEV (reference sequence). The length of the CDR3 is 15 residues. V gave up 4 bases and J gave up 7 bases, with 20 bases separating them. This CDR3 reads CASSSLGAGAEEQYF. The CDR3 region has the DNA TGTGCCAGCAGTTCCCTGGGGGCGGGTGCGGAGGAGCAGTACTTC.

This clone was detected once. The chain couples TRBV27 to TRBJ2-2; 9 nucleotides agree with TRBD1. The CDR3 is made up of 14 amino acids. Germline assignment: CDR1 MNHEY and CDR2 SMNVEV (reference sequence). V shed 3 bases, J shed 6 bases, and the junction held 2 bases outside the gene matches. CDR3 amino acids: CASSFTGGPGELFF. CDR3 bases: TGTGCCAGCAGTTTTACAGGGGGCCCCGGGGAGCTGTTTTTT.

This chain joins TRBV7-2 and TRBJ2-7, with D uncertain. The CDR3 consists of 13 residues. Per the germline V gene, CDR1 is SGHTA and CDR2 is FQGNSA. V was pared by 2 bases and J by 2 bases, with 7 bases between. CDR3 sequence: CASSLNSAYEQYF. Written as DNA, the CDR3 is TGTGCCAGCAGCTTAAACAGCGCCTACGAGCAGTACTTC.

The rearrangement uses TRBV19 and TRBJ2-7; 8 nucleotides align to TRBD1. Germline loops: CDR1 LNHDA, CDR2 SQIVND (reference sequence). CDR3 length: 16 residues. J lost 5 bases, V lost 5 bases, and 14 bases had no gene match. This CDR3 is CASSSSRDRFYHEQYF. CDR3 DNA sequence: TGTGCCAGTAGTTCCTCCCGGGACAGGTTCTACCACGAGCAGTACTTC.

This clone was seen once. The DNA of the CDR3 is TGTGCCAGCAGCTTGGGCTACTCCTCTAATGAAAAACTGTTTTTT. This translates into CASSLGYSSNEKLFF. V gene TRBV5-6 combines with J gene TRBJ1-4, with no clear D. Germline assignment: CDR1 SGHDT and CDR2 YYEEEE. Trimming removed 0 bases from V and 3 bases from J, with 9 bases in between. The CDR3 spans 15 residues.

This chain links TRBV28 with TRBJ1-1; D not certain. The CDR3 is made up of 14 amino acids. V was trimmed by 11 bases and J by 1 base, leaving 17 bases between them. Germline V lookup: CDR1 MDHEN, CDR2 SYDVKM. The CDR3 region is CASEINLANTEAFF. The CDR3 DNA is TGTGCCTCAGAAATAAATCTGGCGAACACTGAAGCTTTCTTT.

Comment on this clone: Additional DNA sequences in this sample encode the identical CDR3. This chain joins TRBV18 and TRBJ2-7; D ambiguous. V lost 2 bases, J lost 3 bases, and 5 bases lay in between. The CDR3 contains 12 residues. The germline V gene encodes CDR1 KGHSH and CDR2 LQKENI. CDR3 region: CASSPGGYEQYF. The DNA of the CDR3 is TGTGCCAGCTCACCAGGCGGCTACGAGCAGTACTTC.

This clone appeared once. The chain has TRBV5-7 and TRBJ1-1, with 10 bases aligning to TRBD1. TRBV5-7 has ORF status, its function being uncertain. The ends lost 3 bases at V and 3 bases at J; junction bases unmatched: 5. CDR3 length: 15 residues. The CDR3 loop reads CASSSRQGAYTEAFF. In DNA form, the CDR3 reads TGTGCCAGCAGCTCTCGACAGGGGGCTTACACTGAAGCTTTCTTT.